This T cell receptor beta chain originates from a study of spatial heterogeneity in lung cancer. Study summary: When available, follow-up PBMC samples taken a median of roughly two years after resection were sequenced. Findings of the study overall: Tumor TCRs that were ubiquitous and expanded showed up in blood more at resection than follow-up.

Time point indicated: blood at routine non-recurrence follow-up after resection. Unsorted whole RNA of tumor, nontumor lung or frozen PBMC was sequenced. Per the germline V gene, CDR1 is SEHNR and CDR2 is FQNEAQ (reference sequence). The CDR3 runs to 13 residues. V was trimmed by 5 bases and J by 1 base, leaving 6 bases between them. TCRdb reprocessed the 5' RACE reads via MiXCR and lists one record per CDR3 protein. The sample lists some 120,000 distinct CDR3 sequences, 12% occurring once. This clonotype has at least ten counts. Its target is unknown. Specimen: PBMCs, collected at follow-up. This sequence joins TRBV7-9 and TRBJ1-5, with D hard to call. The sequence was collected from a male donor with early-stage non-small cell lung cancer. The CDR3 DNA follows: TGTGCCAGCAGCCCCGGCAGCAATCAGCCCCAGCATTTT. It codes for CASSPGSNQPQHF.